The entry that follows covers one T cell receptor (beta chain) sequence. This PCR relied on a set of 60 Vbeta primers and 13 Jbeta primers. Sequencing used immunoSEQ multiplex PCR; TCRdb keeps in-frame clones, though not all of them. In the table there are 120,000 to 150,000 clones, around 86% of which are singletons. Looked up from germline, CDR1 is SGHVS and CDR2 is FNYEAQ. Trimming cost V 5 bases and J 5 bases; bases outside gene matches: 9. The CDR3 has 14 amino acids. The data stem from a study of cytomegalovirus exposure and HLA in healthy donors. Input material: PBMCs. This sequence joins TRBV7-6 and TRBJ2-7, with 7 bases lining up with TRBD1. The receptor's source is a female donor in good health and CMV-seronegative. In nucleotides, the CDR3 is TGTGCCAGCAGCGGGTTGACAGGGCGTAACGAGCAGTACTTC. Its protein is CASSGLTGRNEQYF.